This T cell receptor (beta chain) was recorded in a study of CD8 T cells in Susac syndrome. RNA amounts of roughly 0.45 to 1 ug underwent reverse transcription with random hexamers. In TCRdb, the immunoSEQ multiplex PCR reads were re-called with MiXCR into one record per CDR3 protein. The profile shows around 140,000 distinct CDR3 sequences, roughly 80% of them singletons. V trimming: 4 bases; J trimming: 0 bases; junction bases outside the gene matches: 3. The CDR3 runs 14 residues. Germline CDR1 is PRHDT and CDR2 is FYEKMQ (reference sequence). The sequence was obtained from a human donor with multiple sclerosis. The sequencing input was CD8+ T cells from PBMCs. V gene TRBV13 combines with J gene TRBJ2-7; 7 nucleotides agree with TRBD1. CDR3 loop: CASSSGDSSYEQYF. The CDR3 nucleotides read TGTGCCAGCAGCTCCGGGGACAGCTCCTACGAGCAGTACTTC.